The rows below give T cell receptor beta chains drawn from one sample of a study of T cell responses to AZD1222 COVID-19 vaccine. The repertoire was sequenced with immunoSEQ multiplex PCR; TCRdb's copy has only in-frame clones and lacks some. The table records 95,000 to 110,000 clones, roughly 91% of them present only once. The specimen comprised peripheral blood, sampled on day 0 of AZD1222 vaccination. These receptors were obtained from an adult in good health. Each CDR3 is given with its conserved first and last residue. The D gene is left open where the match is weak. Expanded clones are given a class, and other clones once, few, many or no size at all.

clone_size: .; v_call: TRBV2; d_call: .; j_call: TRBJ1-5; cdr3_nt: TGTGCCAGCAGTGAAGGATTGGGGCTAGGCAATCAGCCCCAGCATTTT; cdr3_aa: CASSEGLGLGNQPQHF
clone_size: .; v_call: TRBV12-3/TRBV12-4; d_call: TRBD1; j_call: TRBJ2-5; cdr3_nt: TGTGCCAGCAGTCGACAGGGAACAGAGACCCAGTACTTC; cdr3_aa: CASSRQGTETQYF
clone_size: .; v_call: TRBV4-1; d_call: .; j_call: TRBJ1-1; cdr3_nt: TGCGCCAGCAGCCAACTCGTCGGACAGATGAACACTGAAGCTTTCTTT; cdr3_aa: CASSQLVGQMNTEAFF
clone_size: once; v_call: TRBV7-8; d_call: .; j_call: TRBJ1-2; cdr3_nt: TGTGCCAGCAGCTTATGGCCTTACGGCTACACCTTC; cdr3_aa: CASSLWPYGYTF
clone_size: once; v_call: TRBV6-5; d_call: .; j_call: TRBJ2-6; cdr3_nt: TGTGCCAGCAGTTACTCTGGGGCCAACGTCCTGACTTTC; cdr3_aa: CASSYSGANVLTF
clone_size: .; v_call: TRBV29-1; d_call: TRBD1; j_call: TRBJ2-3; cdr3_nt: TGCAGCGTTGAGGGACAGTTCACAGATACGCAGTATTTT; cdr3_aa: CSVEGQFTDTQYF
clone_size: few; v_call: TRBV11-3; d_call: .; j_call: TRBJ1-6; cdr3_nt: TGTGCCAGCAGCCTGACAGCTTATAATTCACCCCTCCACTTT; cdr3_aa: CASSLTAYNSPLHF
clone_size: .; v_call: TRBV19; d_call: TRBD1; j_call: TRBJ1-2; cdr3_nt: TGTGCCAGTATGGGGACTACAGGGGGGCATGGCTACACCTTC; cdr3_aa: CASMGTTGGHGYTF
clone_size: .; v_call: TRBV19; d_call: TRBD1; j_call: TRBJ1-5; cdr3_nt: TGTGCCAGTAGTTCGAGGGACAGGGTCTCTCTTTATAGCAATCAGCCCCAGCATTTT; cdr3_aa: CASSSRDRVSLYSNQPQHF
clone_size: once; v_call: TRBV10-3; d_call: .; j_call: TRBJ1-2; cdr3_nt: TGTGCCATCAGTGAGTCACGAGGGGACCTCTATGGCTACACCTTC; cdr3_aa: CAISESRGDLYGYTF
clone_size: .; v_call: TRBV29-1; d_call: .; j_call: TRBJ1-5; cdr3_nt: TGCAGCGTTGGGGAGACTAATCAGCCCCAGCATTTT; cdr3_aa: CSVGETNQPQHF
clone_size: .; v_call: TRBV7-2; d_call: .; j_call: TRBJ1-2; cdr3_nt: TGTGCCAGCAGTTCGCCAGGCTCGGGGGGCGGCTACACCTTC; cdr3_aa: CASSSPGSGGGYTF
clone_size: .; v_call: TRBV2; d_call: TRBD1; j_call: TRBJ2-1; cdr3_nt: TGTGCCAGCAGTGAAGGACAGGGGGGGTACAATGAGCAGTTCTTC; cdr3_aa: CASSEGQGGYNEQFF
clone_size: .; v_call: TRBV19; d_call: TRBD1; j_call: TRBJ1-4; cdr3_nt: TGTGCCACCTCTAGACGGACAGGCTACAAAACGTTTTTT; cdr3_aa: CATSRRTGYKTFF
clone_size: .; v_call: TRBV5-5; d_call: TRBD1; j_call: TRBJ1-4; cdr3_nt: TGTGCCAGCAGCTCCACCCCCGGGACAGGGGCCGGGTGGGCTTTT; cdr3_aa: CASSSTPGTGAGWAF
clone_size: .; v_call: TRBV6-5; d_call: TRBD1; j_call: TRBJ1-1; cdr3_nt: TGTGCCAGCAGCTGGACCGGGACAGTGAACACTGAAGCTTTCTTT; cdr3_aa: CASSWTGTVNTEAFF
clone_size: .; v_call: TRBV29-1; d_call: .; j_call: TRBJ1-2; cdr3_nt: TGCAGCGTTGAGACGATGGCGGACTATGGCTACACCTTC; cdr3_aa: CSVETMADYGYTF
clone_size: once; v_call: TRBV4-3; d_call: .; j_call: TRBJ1-3; cdr3_nt: TGCGCCAGCAGCCAACTCCAGACAGGCCTCTCTGGAAACACCATATATTTT; cdr3_aa: CASSQLQTGLSGNTIYF
clone_size: .; v_call: TRBV25-1; d_call: TRBD1; j_call: TRBJ2-7; cdr3_nt: TGTGCCAGCAGTGCGAGACAGGGGATTTACGAGCAGTACTTC; cdr3_aa: CASSARQGIYEQYF
clone_size: .; v_call: TRBV6-4; d_call: .; j_call: TRBJ2-6; cdr3_nt: TGTGCCAGCAGTGACTCGGGCGGCTCTGGGGCCAACGTCCTGACTTTC; cdr3_aa: CASSDSGGSGANVLTF
clone_size: .; v_call: TRBV18; d_call: .; j_call: TRBJ2-7; cdr3_nt: TGTGCCAGCTCACCCCGCGACGCCTACGAGCAGTACTTC; cdr3_aa: CASSPRDAYEQYF
clone_size: .; v_call: TRBV2; d_call: .; j_call: TRBJ1-1; cdr3_nt: TGTGCCAGCAAGCGCCAGCCGTCCACTGAAGCTTTCTTT; cdr3_aa: CASKRQPSTEAFF
clone_size: few; v_call: TRBV5-1; d_call: TRBD1; j_call: TRBJ1-5; cdr3_nt: TGCGCCAGCAGCGACGGGACAGGACCTAGCAATCAGCCCCAGCATTTT; cdr3_aa: CASSDGTGPSNQPQHF
clone_size: .; v_call: TRBV30; d_call: .; j_call: TRBJ1-2; cdr3_nt: TGTGCCTGGGTCCGGGGTATCGGACGGGGCTACACCTTC; cdr3_aa: CAWVRGIGRGYTF
clone_size: .; v_call: TRBV4-2; d_call: .; j_call: TRBJ1-5; cdr3_nt: TGTGCCAGCAGCCTCCTGACAGGAAACAATCAGCCCCAGCATTTT; cdr3_aa: CASSLLTGNNQPQHF
clone_size: .; v_call: TRBV7-9; d_call: TRBD2; j_call: TRBJ2-3; cdr3_nt: TGTGCCAGCAGCGGAGCGGGGGGCACAGATACGCAGTATTTT; cdr3_aa: CASSGAGGTDTQYF
clone_size: .; v_call: TRBV21-1; d_call: .; j_call: TRBJ1-1; cdr3_nt: TGTGCCAGCAGCCCCCCCGGGCCCTTGAAGGGCACTGAAGCTTTCTTT; cdr3_aa: CASSPPGPLKGTEAFF
clone_size: .; v_call: TRBV5-5; d_call: .; j_call: TRBJ2-7; cdr3_nt: TGTGCCAGCAGCTTGTGGGGGGGCGGCATGTACGAGCAGTACTTC; cdr3_aa: CASSLWGGGMYEQYF
clone_size: .; v_call: TRBV3-1/TRBV3-2; d_call: .; j_call: TRBJ1-6; cdr3_nt: TGTGCCAGCAGCCGCGACAGTTCACCCCTCCACTTT; cdr3_aa: CASSRDSSPLHF
clone_size: once; v_call: TRBV30; d_call: .; j_call: TRBJ1-2; cdr3_nt: TGTGCCTGGAGTTCCTGGGACCCTTCCTCCCGACTGCACGGCTACACCTTC; cdr3_aa: CAWSSWDPSSRLHGYTF
clone_size: .; v_call: TRBV29-1; d_call: TRBD1; j_call: TRBJ1-4; cdr3_nt: TGCAGCGTCGTCCAACAGGGGGCGGGTGAAAAACTGTTTTTT; cdr3_aa: CSVVQQGAGEKLFF
clone_size: .; v_call: TRBV9; d_call: TRBD1; j_call: TRBJ2-5; cdr3_nt: TGTGCCAGCAGCGTAATGGCGGGACAGGGGTTGGAGACCCAGTACTTC; cdr3_aa: CASSVMAGQGLETQYF
clone_size: once; v_call: TRBV9; d_call: TRBD2; j_call: TRBJ2-5; cdr3_nt: TGTGCCAGCAGCGTAGGGGCTAGCGGGGGCCAGACCCAGTACTTC; cdr3_aa: CASSVGASGGQTQYF
clone_size: .; v_call: TRBV2; d_call: .; j_call: TRBJ2-3; cdr3_nt: TGTGCCAGCAAGGAAGGACAACCCGCAGATACGCAGTATTTT; cdr3_aa: CASKEGQPADTQYF
clone_size: .; v_call: TRBV5-6; d_call: .; j_call: TRBJ1-1; cdr3_nt: TGTGCCAGCAGCTCATCCACTGTGAACACTGAAGCTTTCTTT; cdr3_aa: CASSSSTVNTEAFF
clone_size: .; v_call: TRBV20-1; d_call: TRBD1; j_call: TRBJ2-6; cdr3_nt: TGCAGTGCTAGTGGGGACAGCCGTCGGCGAGGGGCCAACGTCCTGACTTTC; cdr3_aa: CSASGDSRRRGANVLTF
clone_size: .; v_call: TRBV9; d_call: .; j_call: TRBJ2-2; cdr3_nt: TGTGCCAGCAGCCCAGAACGAGGGGAGCTGTTTTTT; cdr3_aa: CASSPERGELFF
clone_size: .; v_call: TRBV3-1/TRBV3-2; d_call: .; j_call: TRBJ1-2; cdr3_nt: TGTGCCAGCAGCCAAGTTGGGGGGCGTCCCACTGGGGGCTACACCTTC; cdr3_aa: CASSQVGGRPTGGYTF
clone_size: .; v_call: TRBV4-2; d_call: TRBD2; j_call: TRBJ2-5; cdr3_nt: TGTGCCAGCAGCCAAGAGCGGGGGGGCCAAGAGACCCAGTACTTC; cdr3_aa: CASSQERGGQETQYF
clone_size: .; v_call: TRBV10-3; d_call: TRBD1; j_call: TRBJ1-2; cdr3_nt: TGTGCCATCAGTGATGGGACAGGGGATGGCTACACCTTC; cdr3_aa: CAISDGTGDGYTF
clone_size: .; v_call: TRBV7-3; d_call: .; j_call: TRBJ1-1; cdr3_nt: TGTGCCAGCAGCTTATCGGGTGGGCGAGCTTTCTTT; cdr3_aa: CASSLSGGRAFF